This TCR beta chain was sequenced during a study of T cell repertoires in cytomegalovirus infection. The wider study: Matching HLA type, along with CMV infection, was indicated by public TCR beta signatures.

TCRdb fed the reads into MiXCR, producing one record per CDR3 protein. The profile shows 400,000 or so distinct CDR3 sequences, 31% of them singletons. In germline, CDR1 is MNHEY, CDR2 SVGAGI. The V end lost 1 base, the J end lost 2 bases, and 13 bases lay between the germline ends. This CDR3 has 16 residues. This chain links TRBV6-5 with TRBJ2-3, with D possibly TRBD2 on 6 matching bases. The sample was PBMCs. This receptor was identified in a human donor in good health (CMV status not recorded). Some clones in this sample may be carry-over from other donors' samples. The CDR3 protein is CASSYYWGDSTDTQYF. The CDR3 bases are TGTGCCAGCAGTTACTATTGGGGGGACTCCACAGATACGCAGTATTTT.